This T cell receptor beta chain emerged from a study of T cells in Graves' hyperthyroidism and ophthalmopathy. Study conclusions and caveats: Ophthalmopathy, which appeared later, was predicted by the model a median roughly 6.4 months before onset.

A remark on this clonotype: Its target is unknown.

TCR beta CDR3 region amplification was performed from RNA transcripts. TCR CDR3 regions were first amplified by RT-PCR with HTBI primers. One entry per CDR3 protein, called by TCRdb with MiXCR from the multiplex PCR reads. In the table there are a few hundred thousand distinct CDR3 sequences, about 15% of which are singletons. The ends were cut back, 2 bases at V and 10 bases at J, with 21 bases in the middle. The germline gives CDR1 SGHAT, CDR2 FQNNGV. This CDR3 is 17 amino acids long. Sequenced material: blood. The chain recombines TRBV11-2 with TRBJ1-6, with D possibly matching TRBD1 (5 bases). The TCR was taken from a woman younger than 35 with Graves' hyperthyroidism that later progressed to Graves' ophthalmopathy. The CDR3 sequence: CASSLSRAPATGSPLHF. CDR3 sequence (DNA): TGTGCCAGCAGCTTAAGCAGGGCCCCCGCCACGGGGTCACCCCTCCACTTT.